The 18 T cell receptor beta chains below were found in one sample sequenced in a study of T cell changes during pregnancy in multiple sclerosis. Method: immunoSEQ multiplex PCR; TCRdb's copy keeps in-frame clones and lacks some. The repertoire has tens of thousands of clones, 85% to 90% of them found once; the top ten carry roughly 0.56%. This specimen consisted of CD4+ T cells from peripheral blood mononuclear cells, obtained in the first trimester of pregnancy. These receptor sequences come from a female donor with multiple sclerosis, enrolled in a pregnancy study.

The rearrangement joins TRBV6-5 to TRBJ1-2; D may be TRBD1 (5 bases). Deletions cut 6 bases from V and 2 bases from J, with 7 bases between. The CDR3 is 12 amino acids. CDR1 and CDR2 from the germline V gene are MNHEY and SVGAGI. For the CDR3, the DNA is TGTGCCAGCAGCCCAGGGAACTATGGCTACACCTTC. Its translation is CASSPGNYGYTF.

The CDR3 bases are TGTGCCAGCAGCCCAAACAAGTGGGGGGAAGGCGGACGGGCGACTAATGAAAAACTGTTTTTT. It yields the protein CASSPNKWGEGGRATNEKLFF. The chain employs TRBV27 and TRBJ1-4; possibly TRBD1 for D (5 bases). Trimming took 6 bases from V and 2 from J, leaving 31 bases between them. The CDR3 spans 21 residues. CDR1 is MNHEY and CDR2 is SMNVEV in the germline V gene (reference sequence).

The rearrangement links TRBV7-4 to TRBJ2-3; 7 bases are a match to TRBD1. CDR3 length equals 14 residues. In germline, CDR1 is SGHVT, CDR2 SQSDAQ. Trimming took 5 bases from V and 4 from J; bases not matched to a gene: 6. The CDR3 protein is CASSATGAADTQYF. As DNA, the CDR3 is TGTGCCAGCAGCGCTACAGGGGCCGCAGATACGCAGTATTTT.

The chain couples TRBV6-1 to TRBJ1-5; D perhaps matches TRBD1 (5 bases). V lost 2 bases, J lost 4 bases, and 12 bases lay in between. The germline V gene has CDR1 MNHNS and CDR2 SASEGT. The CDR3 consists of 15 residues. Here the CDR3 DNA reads TGTGCCAGCAGTGAATGGGCAGGGCGAAATCAGCCCCAGCATTTT. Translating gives CASSEWAGRNQPQHF.

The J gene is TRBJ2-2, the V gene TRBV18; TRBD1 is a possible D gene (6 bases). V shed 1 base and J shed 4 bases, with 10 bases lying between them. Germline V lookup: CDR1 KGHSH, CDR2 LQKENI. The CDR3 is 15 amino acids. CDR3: CASSPLQDSTGELFF. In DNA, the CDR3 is TGTGCCAGCTCACCACTACAGGACAGCACCGGGGAGCTGTTTTTT.

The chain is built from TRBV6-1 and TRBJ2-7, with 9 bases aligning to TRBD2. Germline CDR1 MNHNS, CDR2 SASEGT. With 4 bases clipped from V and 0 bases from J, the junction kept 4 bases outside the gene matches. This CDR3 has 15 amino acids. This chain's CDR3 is CASSVAGALSYEQYF. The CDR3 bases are TGTGCCAGCAGTGTAGCGGGAGCCCTCTCCTACGAGCAGTACTTC.

The CDR3 bases are TGTGCCAGCAGCTTCGGCGGGACTGCCTACGAGCAGTACTTC. This codes for CASSFGGTAYEQYF. The genes are TRBV7-2 and TRBJ2-7; D might be TRBD2 (6 bases). Trimming took off 3 bases at V and 2 bases at J, with 11 bases between the two ends. This CDR3 has 14 residues. Germline lookup yields CDR1 SGHTA and CDR2 FQGNSA.

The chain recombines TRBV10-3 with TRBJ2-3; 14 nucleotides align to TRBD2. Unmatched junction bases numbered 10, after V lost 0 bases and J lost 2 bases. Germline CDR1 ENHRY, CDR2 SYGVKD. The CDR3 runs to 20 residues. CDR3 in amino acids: CAISESRGLAGVFTTDTQYF. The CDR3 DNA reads TGTGCCATCAGTGAGTCGCGGGGACTAGCGGGAGTTTTTACCACAGATACGCAGTATTTT.

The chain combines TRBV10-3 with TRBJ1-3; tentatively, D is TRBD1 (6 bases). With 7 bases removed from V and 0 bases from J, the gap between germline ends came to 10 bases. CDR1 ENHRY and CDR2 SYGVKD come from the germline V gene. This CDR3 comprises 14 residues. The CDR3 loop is CAIKDSLSGNTIYF. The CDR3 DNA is TGTGCCATCAAGGACAGCCTCTCTGGAAACACCATATATTTT.

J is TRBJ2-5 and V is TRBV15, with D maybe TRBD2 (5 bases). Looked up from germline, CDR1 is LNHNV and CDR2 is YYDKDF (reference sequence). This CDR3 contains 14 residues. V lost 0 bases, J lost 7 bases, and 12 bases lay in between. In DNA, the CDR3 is TGTGCCACCAGCAGAGATGAGGTAGGAGGGACCCAGTACTTC. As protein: CATSRDEVGGTQYF.

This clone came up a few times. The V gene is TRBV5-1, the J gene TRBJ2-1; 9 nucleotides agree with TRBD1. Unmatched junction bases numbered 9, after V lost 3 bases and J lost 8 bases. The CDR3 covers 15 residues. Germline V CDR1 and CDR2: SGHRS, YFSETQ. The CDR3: CASSSGTGNPHEQFF. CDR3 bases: TGCGCCAGCAGCTCCGGGACAGGGAACCCCCATGAGCAGTTCTTC.

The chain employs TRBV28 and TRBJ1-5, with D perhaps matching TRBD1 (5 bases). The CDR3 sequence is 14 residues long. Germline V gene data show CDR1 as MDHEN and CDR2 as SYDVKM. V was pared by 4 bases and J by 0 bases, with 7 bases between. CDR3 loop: CASSSGGSNQPQHF. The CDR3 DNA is TGTGCCAGCAGTTCCGGGGGTAGCAATCAGCCCCAGCATTTT.

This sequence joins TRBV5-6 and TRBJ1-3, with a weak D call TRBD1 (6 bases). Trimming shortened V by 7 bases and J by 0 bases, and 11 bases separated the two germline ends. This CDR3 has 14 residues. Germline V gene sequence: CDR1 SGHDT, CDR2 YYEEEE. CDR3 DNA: TGTGCCAGCTCCAGGGGAGTCTCTGGAAACACCATATATTTT. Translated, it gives CASSRGVSGNTIYF.

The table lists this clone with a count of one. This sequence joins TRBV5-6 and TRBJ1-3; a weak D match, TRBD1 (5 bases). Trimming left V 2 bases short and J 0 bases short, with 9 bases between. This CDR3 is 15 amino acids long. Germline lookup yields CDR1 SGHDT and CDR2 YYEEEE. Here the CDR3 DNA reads TGTGCCAGCAGCTTTACGGGGGTCTCTGGAAACACCATATATTTT. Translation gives CASSFTGVSGNTIYF.

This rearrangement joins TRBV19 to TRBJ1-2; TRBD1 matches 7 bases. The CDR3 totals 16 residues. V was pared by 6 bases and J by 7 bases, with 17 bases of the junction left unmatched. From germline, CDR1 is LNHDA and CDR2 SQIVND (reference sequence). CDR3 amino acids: CASSVNLGTAAVGYTF. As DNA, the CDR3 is TGTGCCAGTAGCGTGAATCTGGGGACAGCGGCTGTTGGCTACACCTTC. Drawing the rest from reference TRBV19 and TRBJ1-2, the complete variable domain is DGGITQSPKYLFRKEGQNVTLSCEQNLNHDAMYWYRQDPGQGLRLIYYSQIVNDFQKGDIAEGYSVSREKKESFPLTVTSAQKNPTAFYLCASSVNLGTAAVGYTFGSGTRLTVV.

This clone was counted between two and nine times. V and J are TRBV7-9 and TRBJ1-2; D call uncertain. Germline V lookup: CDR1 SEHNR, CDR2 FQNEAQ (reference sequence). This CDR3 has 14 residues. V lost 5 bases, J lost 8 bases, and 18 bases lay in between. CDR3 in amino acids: CASSDAREALGYTF. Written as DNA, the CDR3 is TGTGCCAGCAGCGACGCGAGGGAAGCCTTAGGCTACACCTTC.

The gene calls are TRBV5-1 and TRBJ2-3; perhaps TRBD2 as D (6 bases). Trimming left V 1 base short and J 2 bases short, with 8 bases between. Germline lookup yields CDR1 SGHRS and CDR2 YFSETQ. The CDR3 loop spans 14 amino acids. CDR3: CASSLTSYTDTQYF. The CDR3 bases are TGCGCCAGCAGCTTGACTAGCTACACAGATACGCAGTATTTT.

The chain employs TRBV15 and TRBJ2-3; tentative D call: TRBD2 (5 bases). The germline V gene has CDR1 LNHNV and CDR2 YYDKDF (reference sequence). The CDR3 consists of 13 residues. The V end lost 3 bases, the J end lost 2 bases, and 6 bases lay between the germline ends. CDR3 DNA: TGTGCCACCAGCAGGGGAGCCACAGATACGCAGTATTTT. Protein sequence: CATSRGATDTQYF.